This record looks at one T cell receptor (beta chain) sequence and its context. Its antigen is unknown. Sample-barcoded 5' priming and a J-beta primer mix drove a second PCR of roughly 6 to 12 cycles. Each CDR3 protein is one row after TCRdb ran MiXCR on the 5' RACE reads. This table has 1.8 million or so distinct CDR3 sequences, about two fifths appearing once. The sample is drawn from a study of blood T cells in healthy people across ages. The study's findings and limits: Not knowing donor CMV status may have confounded expanded clonotype changes. Roughly linearly, TCR beta diversity per million T cells fell as age increased.

Each donor was a healthy Caucasian individual from Russia, aged roughly 6 to 90. Total RNA, at least 5.5 micrograms per sample, was extracted from PBMCs. The CDR3 is made up of 15 amino acids. CDR1 SEHNR and CDR2 FQNEAQ come from the germline V gene (reference sequence). V lost 7 bases, J lost 9 bases, and 9 bases stayed unmatched. The V call is TRBV7-9, the J call TRBJ2-1; 13 nucleotides match TRBD2. The material sequenced was blood. The sequence derives from a human donor in good health. The CDR3 DNA sequence: TGTGCCAGCACCACTACTAGCGGGGGGGCTTTTGAGCAGTTCTTC. It yields the protein CASTTTSGGAFEQFF.